The rows below give T cell receptor beta chains drawn from one sample of a study of cytomegalovirus exposure and HLA in healthy donors. Using immunoSEQ multiplex PCR, the repertoire was profiled, and TCRdb retains in-frame clones only, with some absent. The sample lists over 85,000 clones; approximately 7.1% were seen once. The sample consisted of PBMCs. The origin of the receptors is a man between 45 and 60 years old in good health and CMV-seronegative. The CDR3 runs from the conserved cysteine through the conserved F or W. Each record gives: CDR3 length, V gene, clone size, J gene, D gene, CDR3 protein, CDR3 DNA. The D gene is left open where the match is weak. Clone size is given for some rows only: seen once, a few or many times, or a class if the clone is expanded.

14	TRBV29-1	few	TRBJ1-1	-	CSVEALEEATEAFF	TGCAGCGTTGAAGCCCTGGAAGAGGCCACTGAAGCTTTCTTT
13	TRBV6-1	few	TRBJ1-5	-	CASSDDIRQPQHF	TGTGCCAGCAGTGATGACATACGCCAGCCCCAGCATTTT
11	TRBV28	few	TRBJ1-1	-	CASTSLTEAFF	TGTGCCAGCACTTCCCTCACTGAAGCTTTCTTT
17	TRBV7-9	few	TRBJ1-1	-	CASSLVSHGMRNTEAFF	TGTGCCAGCAGCTTAGTGAGCCACGGGATGAGGAACACTGAAGCTTTCTTT
12	TRBV18	few	TRBJ2-7	-	CASSLNRDEQYF	TGTGCCAGCTCACTGAACAGGGACGAGCAGTACTTC
15	TRBV7-7	few	TRBJ2-3	TRBD2	CASSLRAGVPDTQYF	TGTGCTAGCAGCTTAAGGGCGGGAGTCCCCGATACGCAGTATTTT
15	TRBV5-4	few	TRBJ1-2	-	CASSLGGRREGPYTF	TGTGCCAGCAGCTTGGGAGGCCGACGAGAAGGTCCCTACACCTTC
14	TRBV6-1	-	TRBJ1-3	-	CASRAQESGNTIYF	TGTGCCAGCAGGGCACAGGAATCTGGAAACACCATATATTTT
16	TRBV6-1	-	TRBJ1-2	TRBD1	CASSAWAGQGVYGYTF	TGTGCCAGCAGTGCCTGGGCCGGACAGGGAGTTTATGGCTACACCTTC
12	TRBV7-9	few	TRBJ1-6	-	CASSPLNSPLHF	TGTGCCAGCAGCCCCCTAAATTCACCCCTCCACTTT
16	TRBV7-9	few	TRBJ2-6	-	CASSSDPRPGANVLTF	TGTGCCAGCAGCTCCGACCCCAGGCCTGGGGCCAACGTCCTGACTTTC
15	TRBV2	few	TRBJ2-2	-	CASSPLRINTGELFF	TGTGCCAGCAGCCCCCTGAGAATCAACACCGGGGAGCTGTTTTTT
14	TRBV9	few	TRBJ1-2	-	CASSPAGTKSGYTF	TGTGCCAGCAGCCCAGCGGGGACTAAGAGTGGCTACACCTTC
15	TRBV5-6	-	TRBJ2-7	-	CASSLVGRPSDEQYF	TGTGCCAGCAGCTTGGTTGGCAGGCCATCGGACGAGCAGTACTTC
14	TRBV5-1	few	TRBJ2-2	-	CASSPAPVSGELFF	TGCGCCAGCAGCCCCGCGCCGGTTTCCGGGGAGCTGTTTTTT
14	TRBV27	-	TRBJ1-5	-	CASSLQGSNQPQHF	TGTGCCAGCAGTTTGCAGGGGAGCAATCAGCCCCAGCATTTT
17	TRBV5-1	-	TRBJ2-2	TRBD2	CASSLATSGGGTGELFF	TGCGCCAGCAGCTTGGCCACTAGCGGGGGTGGCACCGGGGAGCTGTTTTTT
16	TRBV5-1	few	TRBJ2-2	TRBD1	CASSSDRGTVTGELFF	TGCGCCAGCAGCTCCGACAGGGGTACGGTAACCGGGGAGCTGTTTTTT
16	TRBV10-3	-	TRBJ2-3	TRBD2	CAISGISGGHTDTQYF	TGTGCCATCAGTGGGATTAGCGGGGGGCACACAGATACGCAGTATTTT
16	TRBV7-6	-	TRBJ2-2	TRBD2	CASSQTSGGAAGELFF	TGTGCCAGCAGCCAGACTAGCGGGGGGGCCGCCGGGGAGCTGTTTTTT
15	TRBV7-2	-	TRBJ2-1	TRBD2	CASSPGTSGRSEQFF	TGTGCCAGCAGCCCAGGGACTAGCGGGAGATCTGAGCAGTTCTTC
17	TRBV4-1	few	TRBJ2-2	TRBD2	CASSRGTSGAGTGELFF	TGCGCCAGCAGCCGAGGGACTAGCGGGGCGGGAACCGGGGAGCTGTTTTTT
15	TRBV30	few	TRBJ2-6	-	CAWSVSGSGANVLTF	TGTGCCTGGAGTGTATCAGGGTCTGGGGCCAACGTCCTGACTTTC
13	TRBV28	few	TRBJ1-2	-	CASSLGGNYGYTF	TGTGCCAGCAGTTTGGGGGGTAACTATGGCTACACCTTC
17	TRBV7-9	-	TRBJ2-7	-	CASSLVEGEGVRGEQYF	TGTGCCAGCAGCTTAGTGGAGGGAGAGGGAGTAAGGGGCGAGCAGTACTTC
18	TRBV9	-	TRBJ2-2	-	CASSVGVFSRSNTGELFF	TGTGCCAGCAGCGTAGGAGTTTTTTCACGATCGAACACCGGGGAGCTGTTTTTT
13	TRBV5-4	-	TRBJ2-7	-	CASSLVQGHEQYF	TGTGCCAGCAGCTTGGTTCAGGGGCACGAGCAGTACTTC
15	TRBV6-5	few	TRBJ1-6	TRBD1	CASSSDGQGRSPLHF	TGTGCCAGCAGTTCCGACGGACAGGGGCGGTCACCCCTCCACTTT
16	TRBV28	-	TRBJ2-3	TRBD2	CASSLGGGSSTDTQYF	TGTGCCAGCAGTTTAGGCGGGGGGTCTAGCACAGATACGCAGTATTTT
12	TRBV29-1	few	TRBJ1-2	-	CSVPDGSGADTF	TGCAGCGTTCCGGACGGGAGCGGGGCGGACACCTTC
14	TRBV6-5	-	TRBJ2-7	-	CASSKGLGSYEQYF	TGTGCCAGCAGCAAGGGACTGGGCTCCTACGAGCAGTACTTC
13	TRBV28	-	TRBJ2-7	-	CASSLEGDYEQYF	TGTGCCAGCAGCCTAGAGGGTGACTACGAGCAGTACTTC
19	TRBV5-4	few	TRBJ1-5	TRBD1	CASSLSRDRTKYSNQPQHF	TGTGCCAGCAGCTTGTCACGGGACAGGACCAAATATAGCAATCAGCCCCAGCATTTT
16	TRBV9	medium-sized	TRBJ1-2	TRBD1	CASSPQDRASAYGYTF	TGTGCCAGCAGCCCTCAGGACAGGGCTTCTGCCTATGGCTACACCTTC
13	TRBV29-1	-	TRBJ1-4	TRBD1	CSVGGTGLEKLFF	TGCAGCGTTGGTGGGACAGGGTTGGAAAAACTGTTTTTT
16	TRBV7-8	-	TRBJ2-1	-	CASSARSSNNYNEQFF	TGTGCCAGCAGCGCCCGATCCTCTAATAACTACAATGAGCAGTTCTTC
15	TRBV18	-	TRBJ1-5	-	CASSPFSQGGQPQHF	TGTGCCAGCTCACCTTTTTCTCAGGGAGGTCAGCCCCAGCATTTT
14	TRBV18	-	TRBJ2-5	-	CASSPPIGGETQYF	TGTGCCAGCTCACCACCGATCGGGGGAGAGACCCAGTACTTC
17	TRBV7-9	-	TRBJ1-4	TRBD1	CASTRAGGVFPNEKLFF	TGTGCCAGCACCCGTGCAGGGGGCGTGTTCCCTAATGAAAAACTGTTTTTT
13	TRBV6-1	few	TRBJ1-1	-	CASSALVSTEAFF	TGTGCCAGCAGTGCGCTCGTTAGCACTGAAGCTTTCTTT
13	TRBV6-6	-	TRBJ1-1	-	CASKGALGTEAFF	TGTGCCAGTAAAGGGGCCCTGGGGACTGAAGCTTTCTTT
13	TRBV28	-	TRBJ1-5	TRBD1	CASSSGQGSPQHF	TGTGCCAGCAGTTCGGGACAGGGATCGCCCCAGCATTTT
16	TRBV19	few	TRBJ2-3	-	CASQLRGRSSTDTQYF	TGTGCCAGTCAGCTCCGGGGTCGATCCTCCACAGATACGCAGTATTTT